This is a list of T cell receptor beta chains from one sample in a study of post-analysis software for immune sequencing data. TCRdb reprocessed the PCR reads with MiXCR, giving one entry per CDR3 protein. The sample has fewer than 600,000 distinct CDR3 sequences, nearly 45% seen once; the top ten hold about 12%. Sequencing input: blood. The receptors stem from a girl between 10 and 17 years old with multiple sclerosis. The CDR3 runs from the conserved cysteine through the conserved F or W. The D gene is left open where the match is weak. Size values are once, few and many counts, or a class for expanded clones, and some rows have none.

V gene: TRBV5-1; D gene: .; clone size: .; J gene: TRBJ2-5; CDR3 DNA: TGCGCCAGCAGCTTGGGACAGCCAGGAGAGACCCAGTACTTC; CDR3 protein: CASSLGQPGETQYF
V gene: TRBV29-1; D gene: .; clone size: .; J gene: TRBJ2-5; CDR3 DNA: TGCAGCGGATCCCGACCAGATGACAGTCGGCGGGAGACCCAGTACTTC; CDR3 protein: CSGSRPDDSRRETQYF
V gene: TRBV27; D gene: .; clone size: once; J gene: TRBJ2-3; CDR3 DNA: TGTGCCAGCAGTTTATCAAATTTTTCGGCAGGGTCGATTCCTAGCACAGATACGCAGTATTTT; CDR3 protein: CASSLSNFSAGSIPSTDTQYF
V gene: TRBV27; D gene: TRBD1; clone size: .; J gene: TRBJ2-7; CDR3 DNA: TGTGCCAGCAGTTTGCGTTTGGGACAGGGGGCGTCGGGAGAGCAGTACTTC; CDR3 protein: CASSLRLGQGASGEQYF
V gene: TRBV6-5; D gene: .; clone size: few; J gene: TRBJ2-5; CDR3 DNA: TGTGCCAGCAGTTATGGACCTTTGCCTCAGGAGACCCAGTACTTC; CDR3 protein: CASSYGPLPQETQYF
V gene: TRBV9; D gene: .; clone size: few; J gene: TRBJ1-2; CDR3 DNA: TGTGCCAGCTCGGCGGCATATGGCTACACCTTC; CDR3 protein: CASSAAYGYTF
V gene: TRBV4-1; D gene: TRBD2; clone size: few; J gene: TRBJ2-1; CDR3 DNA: TGCGCCAGCAGCCAAGAGGCTAGCGGGTTCTACAATGAGCAGTTCTTC; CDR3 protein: CASSQEASGFYNEQFF
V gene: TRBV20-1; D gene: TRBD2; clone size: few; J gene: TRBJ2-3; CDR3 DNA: TGCAGTGCTGGACTAGCGGGGGGGGATACGCAGTATTTT; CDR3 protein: CSAGLAGGDTQYF
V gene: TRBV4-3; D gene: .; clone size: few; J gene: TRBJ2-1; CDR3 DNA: TGCGCCAGCAGCCGTGGGGCCGACTCCTACAATGAGCAGTTCTTC; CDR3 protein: CASSRGADSYNEQFF
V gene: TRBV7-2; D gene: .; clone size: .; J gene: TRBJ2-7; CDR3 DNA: TGTGCCAGCAGCTTGGGCCGGAACTCCTACGAGCAGTACTTC; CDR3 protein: CASSLGRNSYEQYF
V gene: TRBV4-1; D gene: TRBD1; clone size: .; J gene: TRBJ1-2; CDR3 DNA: TGCGCCAGCAGCCAAGAATTGACAGGGGGCCGTGGCCACACCTTC; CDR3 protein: CASSQELTGGRGHTF
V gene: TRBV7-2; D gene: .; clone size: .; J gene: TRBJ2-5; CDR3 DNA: TGTGCCAGCAGCTTAGGCCTCACGGAGACCCAGTACTTC; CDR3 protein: CASSLGLTETQYF
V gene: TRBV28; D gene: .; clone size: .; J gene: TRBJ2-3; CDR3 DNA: TGTGCCAGCAGGGAAGTGACTAGCACAGATACGCAGTATTTT; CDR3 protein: CASREVTSTDTQYF
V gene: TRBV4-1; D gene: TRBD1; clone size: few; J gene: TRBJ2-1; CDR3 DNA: TGCGCCAGCAGCCAATCGGGACAGGGGTTCGATGAGCAGTTCTTC; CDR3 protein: CASSQSGQGFDEQFF
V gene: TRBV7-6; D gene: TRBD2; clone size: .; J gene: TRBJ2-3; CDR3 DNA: TGTGCCAGCAGCGATAGTAGCGGGAAGAGCACAGATACGCAGTATTTT; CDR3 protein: CASSDSSGKSTDTQYF
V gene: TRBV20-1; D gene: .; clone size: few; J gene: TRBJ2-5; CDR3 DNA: TGCAGTGCTAGACTCCCTGGGCAGGGAGAAGAGACCCAGTACTTC; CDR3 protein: CSARLPGQGEETQYF
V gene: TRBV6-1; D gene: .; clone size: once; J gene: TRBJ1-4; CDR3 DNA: TGTGCCAGCAGTGATTCAGGGATGGGAGAAAAACTGTTTTTT; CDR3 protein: CASSDSGMGEKLFF
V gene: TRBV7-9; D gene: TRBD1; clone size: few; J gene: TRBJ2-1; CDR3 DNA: TGTGCCAGCAGCCAGGGACAGGGTTTGGGTGAGCAGTTCTTC; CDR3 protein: CASSQGQGLGEQFF
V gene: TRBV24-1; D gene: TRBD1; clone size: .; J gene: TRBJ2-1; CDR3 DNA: TGTGCCACCAGCACAGGGGGCGCGGGGCAGTTCTTC; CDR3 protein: CATSTGGAGQFF
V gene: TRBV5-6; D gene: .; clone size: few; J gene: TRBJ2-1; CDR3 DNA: TGTGCCAGCAGCGGGTGGACAGCCCCTAGCCCCAATGAGCAGTTCTTC; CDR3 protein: CASSGWTAPSPNEQFF
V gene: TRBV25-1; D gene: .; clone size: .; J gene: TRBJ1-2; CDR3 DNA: TGTGCCAGCAGTGAATGGGACCGGGACCTTCGGGGCTACACCTTC; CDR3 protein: CASSEWDRDLRGYTF
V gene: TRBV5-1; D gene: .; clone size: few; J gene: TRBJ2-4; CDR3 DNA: TGCGCCAGCAGCTGGACAATAGCCAAAAACATTCAGTACTTC; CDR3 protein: CASSWTIAKNIQYF
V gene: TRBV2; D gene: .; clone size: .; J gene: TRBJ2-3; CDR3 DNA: TGTGCCAGCAGTCCCCGGGACGCCCTCACAGATACGCAGTATTTT; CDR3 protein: CASSPRDALTDTQYF
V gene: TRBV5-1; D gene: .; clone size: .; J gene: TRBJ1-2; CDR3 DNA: TGCGCCAGCAGCGACGACAGAGGGCAAGCTAACTATGGCTACACCTTC; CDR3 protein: CASSDDRGQANYGYTF
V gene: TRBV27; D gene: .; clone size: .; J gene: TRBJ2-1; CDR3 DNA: TGTGCCAGCAGTCGCGGACAGTTCGAAGAGCAGTTCTTC; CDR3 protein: CASSRGQFEEQFF
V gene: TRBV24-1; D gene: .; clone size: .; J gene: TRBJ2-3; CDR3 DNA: TGTGCCACCAGTGATTTGGAACCAACCCAACAAAGCACAGATACGCAGTATTTT; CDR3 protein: CATSDLEPTQQSTDTQYF
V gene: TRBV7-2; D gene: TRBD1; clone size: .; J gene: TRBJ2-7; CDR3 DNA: TGTGCCAGCAGTTGGGGGACAGGGTTTACCGAGCAGTACTTC; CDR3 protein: CASSWGTGFTEQYF
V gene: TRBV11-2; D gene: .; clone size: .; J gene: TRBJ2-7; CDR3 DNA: TGTGCCAGCAGCCCAGGGGTCAGGAGGTACGAGCAGTACTTC; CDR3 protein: CASSPGVRRYEQYF
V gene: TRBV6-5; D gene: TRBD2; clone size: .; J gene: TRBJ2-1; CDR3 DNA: TGTGCCAGCAAAGGACTAGCGAATGAGCAGTTCTTC; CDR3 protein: CASKGLANEQFF
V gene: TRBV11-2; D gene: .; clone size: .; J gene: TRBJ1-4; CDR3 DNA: TGTGCCAGCAGCTGGACAGCCCGAGGGCTTGAAAAACTGTTTTTT; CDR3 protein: CASSWTARGLEKLFF
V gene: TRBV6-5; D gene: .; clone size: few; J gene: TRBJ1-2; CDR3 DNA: TGTGCCAGCAGTTACTCGGCCCTTAACTATGGCTACACCTTC; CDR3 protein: CASSYSALNYGYTF
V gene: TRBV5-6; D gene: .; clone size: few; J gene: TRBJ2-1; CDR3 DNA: TGTGCCAGCAGCCCAGCCTCTAGGGAGCAGTTCTTC; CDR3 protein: CASSPASREQFF
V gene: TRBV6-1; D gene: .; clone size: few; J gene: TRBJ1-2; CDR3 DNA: TGTGCCAGCGGTGGAGGGGACTATGGCTACACCTTC; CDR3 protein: CASGGGDYGYTF
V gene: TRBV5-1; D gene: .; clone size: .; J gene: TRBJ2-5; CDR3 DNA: TGCGCCAGCAGCTTAGATGGGACCTTCCAAGAGACCCAGTACTTC; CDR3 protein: CASSLDGTFQETQYF
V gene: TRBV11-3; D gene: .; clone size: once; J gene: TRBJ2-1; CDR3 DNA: TGTGCCAGCAGCTTAATGCCCTCTAGGGGTGAGCAGTTCTTC; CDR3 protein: CASSLMPSRGEQFF
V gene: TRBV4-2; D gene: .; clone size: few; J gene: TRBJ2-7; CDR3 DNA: TGTGCCAGCAGCCAGGGCGTCTCCTACGAGCAGTACTTC; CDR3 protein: CASSQGVSYEQYF
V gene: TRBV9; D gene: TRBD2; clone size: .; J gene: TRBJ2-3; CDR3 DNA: TGTGCCAGCAGCCCGGGGGGGACTCCAACCACAGATACGCAGTATTTT; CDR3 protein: CASSPGGTPTTDTQYF
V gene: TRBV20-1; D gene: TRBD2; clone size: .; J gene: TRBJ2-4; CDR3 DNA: TGCAGTGCTGAACATACTAGCGGGAGTAAAATTCTAGCCAAAAACATTCAGTACTTC; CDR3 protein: CSAEHTSGSKILAKNIQYF
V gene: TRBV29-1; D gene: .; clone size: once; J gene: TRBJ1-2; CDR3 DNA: TGCAGCGTTGGCGGGCTGGGTGGGTCAGACTATGGCTACACCTTC; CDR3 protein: CSVGGLGGSDYGYTF
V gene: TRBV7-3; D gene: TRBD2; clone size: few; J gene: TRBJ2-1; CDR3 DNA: TGTGCCAGCAGACTAGCGGGAGGCCCCTACAATGAGCAGTTCTTC; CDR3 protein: CASRLAGGPYNEQFF
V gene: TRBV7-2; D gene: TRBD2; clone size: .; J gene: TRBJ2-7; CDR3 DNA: TGTGCCAGCAGCTCCTCTAGCGGGCACTCCTACGAGCAGTACTTC; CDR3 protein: CASSSSSGHSYEQYF
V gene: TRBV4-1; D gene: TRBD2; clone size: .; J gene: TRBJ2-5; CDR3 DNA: TGCGCCAGCAGCCAAGATCCGCTAGCGGGAGAGGGTTCGGCGGAGACCCAGTACTTC; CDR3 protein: CASSQDPLAGEGSAETQYF